The clone carrying this TCR beta chain was counted ten times or more. What it binds is unknown. This entry is derived from a study of T cells in Graves' hyperthyroidism and ophthalmopathy. Study-level background: The initial diagnosis was the point when peripheral blood was collected, ahead of any treatment. The study, taken as a whole, reports: Ophthalmopathy was separated from stable hyperthyroidism by a 13 V-J model. With a median lead of 6.5 months before onset, the model predicted ophthalmopathy.

CDR1 is KGHSH, CDR2 LQKENI, per germline. This CDR3 has 17 residues. Trimming at V came to 0 bases and at J to 1 base, leaving 6 bases not matched to a gene. Using RNA transcripts as the source, TCR beta CDR3 regions were amplified. HTBI primers were the set used in a first-round RT-PCR of the TCR CDR3. TCRdb re-called the multiplex PCR reads with MiXCR, one entry per CDR3 protein. The sample consists of 700,000 or so distinct CDR3 sequences, about 14% of them appearing once. The PBMCs had their origin in more than 9.5 ml of fresh peripheral blood. The rearrangement uses TRBV18 and TRBJ1-1; 9 nucleotides line up with TRBD1. This clonotype originated in a woman aged 45 to 65 with Graves' ophthalmopathy. The sample taken for sequencing was blood. This chain's CDR3 is CASSPPTGGVGNTEAFF. As DNA, the CDR3 is TGTGCCAGCTCACCACCTACAGGGGGCGTAGGGAACACTGAAGCTTTCTTT.